This T cell receptor beta chain is from a study of cytomegalovirus exposure and HLA in healthy donors. Overall study results and limits: Per a later analysis, about 18,000 TCR beta sequences showed association with HLA alleles at 0.05 false discovery rate. The classifier was said to identify cytomegalovirus status with high specificity and sensitivity.

The PCR used 60 Vbeta and 13 Jbeta primers. This table comes from immunoSEQ multiplex PCR, and its TCRdb copy is limited to in-frame clones, with some not included. Found here are 150,000 to 200,000 clones, 80% to 90% of them singletons; the top ten hold 0.77%. Turning to this clone: Antigen unknown.

This CDR3 has 15 amino acids. V was cut by 0 bases and J by 6 bases, with 17 bases left in between. Germline loops: CDR1 GTSNPN, CDR2 SVGIG (reference sequence). Sequences were obtained from PBMCs. The TCR was taken from a woman between 18 and 29 years old in good health and CMV-seronegative. V is TRBV30 and J is TRBJ1-2; tentative D call: TRBD1 (5 bases). In DNA, the CDR3 is TGTGCCTGGAGTGTACAGACAACAGGAAAGCATGGCTACACCTTC. It is translated as CAWSVQTTGKHGYTF.